The 11 T cell receptor beta chains below all came from one sample that was sequenced in a study of T cell responses to AZD1222 COVID-19 vaccine. The protocol was immunoSEQ multiplex PCR, while the TCRdb copy is restricted to in-frame clones and leaves out a portion. The repertoire has around 160,000 clones, around nine tenths of them found once; the top ten carry approximately 3%. The specimen comprised peripheral blood, sampled on day 0 of MenACWY control vaccination. The receptors come from an adult in good health.

The chain combines TRBV9 with TRBJ2-7, with D possibly matching TRBD2 (6 bases). Germline V gives CDR1 SGDLS, CDR2 YYNGEE. There are 16 residues in the CDR3. Trimming stripped 0 bases from V and 2 bases from J, with 15 bases between. In DNA, the CDR3 is TGTGCCAGCAGCGTAGGTGAAGGGGCGGGAACCTACGAGCAGTACTTC. Residues: CASSVGEGAGTYEQYF.

The chain carries TRBV18 and TRBJ1-3; D call uncertain. This CDR3 region has 16 residues. Per the germline V gene, CDR1 is KGHSH and CDR2 is LQKENI. V was cut by 2 bases and J by 0 bases, with 11 bases left in between. CDR3 in DNA: TGTGCCAGCTCACCAATCGAATCGAACTCTGGAAACACCATATATTTT. This encodes CASSPIESNSGNTIYF. The variable domain in full, completed from reference TRBV18 and TRBJ1-3, reads NAGVMQNPRHLVRRRGQEARLRCSPMKGHSHVYWYRQLPEEGLKFMVYLQKENIIDESGMPKERFSAEFPKEGPSILRIQQVVRGDSAAYFCASSPIESNSGNTIYFGEGSWLTVV.

The gene calls are TRBV10-3 and TRBJ2-3; 9 nucleotides match TRBD2. This CDR3 has 17 amino acids. V lost 6 bases to trimming and J lost 4 bases; unmatched junction nucleotides: 14. Germline CDR1 reads ENHRY; CDR2 reads SYGVKD. The CDR3: CAISVAGATLGPDTQYF. For the CDR3, the DNA is TGTGCCATCAGCGTAGCGGGGGCGACCCTGGGACCAGATACGCAGTATTTT.

The chain carries TRBV6-5 and TRBJ1-1; D unresolved. V lost 0 bases, J lost 3 bases, and 11 bases lay in between. The CDR3 runs to 15 residues. Germline CDR1 is MNHEY and CDR2 is SVGAGI. The DNA of the CDR3 is TGTGCCAGCAGTTACTCGATTAATCGGGACACTGAAGCTTTCTTT. Amino acids: CASSYSINRDTEAFF.

The count of this clone is one. This rearrangement joins TRBV25-1 to TRBJ2-1; D is unclear. Trimming removed 3 bases at V and 3 bases at J, with 3 bases between. CDR1 MGHDK and CDR2 SYGVNS come from the germline V gene. This CDR3 has 12 amino acids. The CDR3 region is CASSEDYNEQFF. The CDR3 DNA sequence: TGTGCCAGCAGTGAGGACTACAATGAGCAGTTCTTC.

The chain employs TRBV7-9 and TRBJ2-5; the match to TRBD2 covers 8 bases. From germline, CDR1 is SEHNR and CDR2 FQNEAQ (reference sequence). Trimming cost V 5 bases and J 4 bases; bases outside gene matches: 9. The CDR3 runs 15 residues. Here the CDR3 DNA reads TGTGCCAGCAGCCCTGAACTAGCGGTGAGAGAGACCCAGTACTTC. This translates into CASSPELAVRETQYF.

V usage is TRBV5-4 and J usage is TRBJ1-1; D is unclear. The CDR3 covers 14 residues. V was clipped by 4 bases and J by 5 bases, with 15 bases between them. CDR1 is SGHNT, CDR2 YYREEE, per germline (reference sequence). The CDR3 loop is CASSPYIDLTEAFF. DNA for the CDR3: TGTGCCAGCAGCCCGTACATCGACCTGACTGAAGCTTTCTTT.

The rearrangement joins TRBV30 to TRBJ2-3; D possibly uses TRBD1 or TRBD2 (5 bases each). The CDR3 length is 13 residues. V was pared by 6 bases and J by 2 bases, with 12 bases between. Germline V gene sequence: CDR1 GTSNPN, CDR2 SVGIG (reference sequence). CDR3 nucleotides: TGTGCCTGCCCGGGGCGGTCCACAGATACGCAGTATTTT. Translated: CACPGRSTDTQYF.

This clone is classed as medium-sized. The CDR3 loop reads CASSFPTVTETQYF. In nucleotides, the CDR3 is TGTGCCAGCAGCTTCCCGACAGTTACCGAGACCCAGTACTTC. This chain links TRBV7-9 with TRBJ2-5, with D possibly TRBD1 on 5 matching bases. CDR3 length: 14 residues. Trimming pared 3 bases from V and 5 bases from J, leaving 13 bases between. Germline values: CDR1 SEHNR, CDR2 FQNEAQ (reference sequence).

The chain uses TRBV7-9 and TRBJ2-7, with 11 bases lining up with TRBD2. V was pared by 5 bases and J by 2 bases, with 5 bases of the junction left unmatched. The CDR3 spans 15 residues. Germline V CDR1 and CDR2: SEHNR, FQNEAQ (reference sequence). The CDR3: CASSAGLADTYEQYF. CDR3 DNA: TGTGCCAGCAGCGCGGGACTAGCGGACACCTACGAGCAGTACTTC.

The rearrangement uses TRBV7-9 and TRBJ2-3; D might be TRBD1 (6 bases). The germline V gene encodes CDR1 SEHNR and CDR2 FQNEAQ (reference sequence). This CDR3 region has 15 residues. V was trimmed by 3 bases and J by 0 bases, leaving 10 bases between them. CDR3 sequence: CASSFRDTSTDTQYF. The CDR3 region has the DNA TGTGCCAGCAGCTTCCGGGACACCAGCACAGATACGCAGTATTTT.